This entry lists 7 T cell receptor beta chains sequenced from one sample in a study of blood T cell repertoires in COVID-19. Assay used: immunoSEQ multiplex PCR; TCRdb lists only in-frame clones, some missing. This table has under 200,000 clones, around 86% appearing once. Sequencing used PBMCs or T cells enriched from blood (not recorded which). These receptors all come from a woman in her thirties or forties in a cohort exposed to, infected with or recovered from COVID-19 (not recorded which).

This clone was counted between two and nine times. The rearrangement uses TRBV18 and TRBJ1-1, with 12 positions matching TRBD1. Germline loops: CDR1 KGHSH, CDR2 LQKENI. J lost 5 bases, V lost 11 bases, and 6 bases had no gene match. CDR3 length: 13 amino acids. The CDR3 nucleotides are TGTGCCTCCCGGGGACAGGGGGCAACTGAAGCTTTCTTT. Translating gives CASRGQGATEAFF.

This clone was recorded once. The gene calls are TRBV10-3 and TRBJ2-3; TRBD2 aligns across 11 bases. After removal of 6 bases from V and 6 bases from J, the junction contained 8 bases not matched to a gene. Germline CDR1 reads ENHRY; CDR2 reads SYGVKD. The CDR3 is 15 amino acids. As DNA, the CDR3 is TGTGCCATCAGATTTAGCGGGGGGGACGTGGATACGCAGTATTTT. This gives the protein CAIRFSGGDVDTQYF.

This clone was recorded only once. The chain is built from TRBV29-1 and TRBJ2-1; 7 positions match TRBD2. The CDR3 totals 14 residues. Germline V gives CDR1 SQVTM, CDR2 ANQGSEA. V lost 4 bases and J lost 0; bases outside the gene matches: 3. The CDR3 reads CSVAGGSSYNEQFF. The CDR3 nucleotides read TGCAGCGTTGCGGGGGGAAGCTCCTACAATGAGCAGTTCTTC.

This chain joins TRBV7-8 and TRBJ2-5; 7 nucleotides agree with TRBD2. From germline, CDR1 is SGHVS and CDR2 FQNEAQ. This CDR3 region has 15 residues. The J segment lost 3 bases and the V segment lost 3 bases, leaving 7 bases of the junction unmatched. For the CDR3, the DNA is TGTGCCAGCAGCTTCGGGGGGAGGGTGAAAGAGACCCAGTACTTC. Translating it yields CASSFGGRVKETQYF.

This clone was recorded only once. The J gene is TRBJ1-5, the V gene TRBV3-1 (or the pseudogene TRBV3-2); 8 positions agree with TRBD1. Trimming at V came to 2 bases and at J to 4 bases, leaving 7 bases not matched to a gene. The CDR3 extends over 16 amino acids. Germline loops: CDR1 LGHDT, CDR2 YNNKEL (reference sequence). For the CDR3, the DNA is TGTGCCAGCAGCCAAACTCCGGACAGGGTAAATCAGCCCCAGCATTTT. Translated: CASSQTPDRVNQPQHF.

This chain links TRBV18 with TRBJ1-5; 7 positions match TRBD1. The junction had 6 bases not matched to a gene; V was cut back by 4 bases and J by 0 bases. The CDR3 covers 16 residues. Germline CDR1 reads KGHSH; CDR2 reads LQKENI. The CDR3: CASSRDRAHSNQPQHF. The CDR3 region has the DNA TGTGCCAGCTCACGTGACAGGGCGCATAGCAATCAGCCCCAGCATTTT.

This clone has just one count. A junction boundary mismatches the germline segment, possibly from a read error. DNA of the CDR3: TGTGCCAGCACCCCATCGAGGGCGGAAAGACTGTTTTTT. Translation gives CASTPSRAERLFF. The V gene is TRBV11-2, the J gene TRBJ1-4; D not certain. The CDR3 has 13 amino acids. CDR1 is SGHAT, CDR2 FQNNGV, per germline.